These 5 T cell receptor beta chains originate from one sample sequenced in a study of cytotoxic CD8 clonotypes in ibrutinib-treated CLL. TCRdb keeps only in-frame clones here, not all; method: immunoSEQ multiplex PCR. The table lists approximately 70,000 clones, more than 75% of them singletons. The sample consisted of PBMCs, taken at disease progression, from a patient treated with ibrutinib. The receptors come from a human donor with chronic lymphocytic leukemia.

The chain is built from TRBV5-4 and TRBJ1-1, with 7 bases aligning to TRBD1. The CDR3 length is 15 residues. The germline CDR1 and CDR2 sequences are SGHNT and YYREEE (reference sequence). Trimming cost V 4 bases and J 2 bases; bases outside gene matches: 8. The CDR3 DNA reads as TGTGCCAGCAGCCGACACGGGACAGCAAACACTGAAGCTTTCTTT. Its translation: CASSRHGTANTEAFF.

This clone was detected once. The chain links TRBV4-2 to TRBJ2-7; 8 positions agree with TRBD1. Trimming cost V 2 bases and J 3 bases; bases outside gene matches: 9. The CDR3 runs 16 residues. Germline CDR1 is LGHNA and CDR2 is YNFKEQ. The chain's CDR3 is CASSQRTGTGFYEQYF. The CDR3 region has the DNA TGTGCCAGCAGCCAAAGAACCGGGACAGGATTCTACGAGCAGTACTTC.

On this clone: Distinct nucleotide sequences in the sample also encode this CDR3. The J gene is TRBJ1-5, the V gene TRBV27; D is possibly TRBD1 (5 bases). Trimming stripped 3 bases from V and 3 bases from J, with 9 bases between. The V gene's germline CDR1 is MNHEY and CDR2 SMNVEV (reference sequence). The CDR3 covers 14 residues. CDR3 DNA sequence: TGTGCCAGCAGTTTTGGGGGGTCCAATCAGCCCCAGCATTTT. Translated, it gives CASSFGGSNQPQHF.

The CDR3 loop is CASSLGGGGHQPQHF. CDR3 nucleotides: TGTGCCAGCTCCCTCGGTGGAGGAGGGCATCAGCCCCAGCATTTT. The chain carries TRBV18 and TRBJ1-5; no clear D. This CDR3 has 15 residues. The germline V and J ends were trimmed by 6 bases and 5 bases, with 17 bases remaining between them. Germline V gene data show CDR1 as KGHSH and CDR2 as LQKENI.

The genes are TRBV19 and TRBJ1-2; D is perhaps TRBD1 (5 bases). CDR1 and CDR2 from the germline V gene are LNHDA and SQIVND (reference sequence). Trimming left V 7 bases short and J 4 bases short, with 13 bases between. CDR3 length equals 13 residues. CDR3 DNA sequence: TGTGCCAGTACGTTGGGGGAACTCTATGGCTACACCTTC. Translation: CASTLGELYGYTF. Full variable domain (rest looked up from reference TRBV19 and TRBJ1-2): DGGITQSPKYLFRKEGQNVTLSCEQNLNHDAMYWYRQDPGQGLRLIYYSQIVNDFQKGDIAEGYSVSREKKESFPLTVTSAQKNPTAFYLCASTLGELYGYTFGSGTRLTVV.